The sample holds a few counts of the clone carrying this T cell receptor (beta chain). What it binds is unknown. The junction differs from germline at one of its ends, possibly a read error. The CDR3 totals 12 residues. Germline CDR1 SQVTM, CDR2 ANQGSEA. The sample is drawn from a study of CD8+ T cells in alopecia areata. Study results and limitations: Clonality was higher in lesional than normal scalp, especially in alopecia totalis/universalis.

TCR sequencing used cDNA made by reverse transcription of extracted RNA. TCRdb keeps only in-frame clones here, not all; method: immunoSEQ multiplex PCR. The table has fewer than 200,000 clones, just under 60% seen once; the top ten hold over 12%. This sequence was found in a human donor with alopecia areata. V is TRBV29-1 and J is TRBJ2-7, with D unclear. Sample: CD4+ T cells sorted from blood, taken at week 0. Here the CDR3 reads CSVVTPSYEQYF. CDR3 coding DNA: TGCAGCGTTGTGACCCCATCCTATGAGCAGTACTTC.